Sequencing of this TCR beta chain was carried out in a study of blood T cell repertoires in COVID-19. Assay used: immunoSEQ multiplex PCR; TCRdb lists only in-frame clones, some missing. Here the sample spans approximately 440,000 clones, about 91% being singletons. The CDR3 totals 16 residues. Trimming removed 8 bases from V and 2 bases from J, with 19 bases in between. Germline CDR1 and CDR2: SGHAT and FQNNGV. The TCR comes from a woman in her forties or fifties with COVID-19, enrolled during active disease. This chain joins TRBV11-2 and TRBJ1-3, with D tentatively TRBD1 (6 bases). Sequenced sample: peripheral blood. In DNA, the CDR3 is TGTGCCAGCGCGGACAGCCCAGGATACCCTGGAAACACCATATATTTT. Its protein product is CASADSPGYPGNTIYF.